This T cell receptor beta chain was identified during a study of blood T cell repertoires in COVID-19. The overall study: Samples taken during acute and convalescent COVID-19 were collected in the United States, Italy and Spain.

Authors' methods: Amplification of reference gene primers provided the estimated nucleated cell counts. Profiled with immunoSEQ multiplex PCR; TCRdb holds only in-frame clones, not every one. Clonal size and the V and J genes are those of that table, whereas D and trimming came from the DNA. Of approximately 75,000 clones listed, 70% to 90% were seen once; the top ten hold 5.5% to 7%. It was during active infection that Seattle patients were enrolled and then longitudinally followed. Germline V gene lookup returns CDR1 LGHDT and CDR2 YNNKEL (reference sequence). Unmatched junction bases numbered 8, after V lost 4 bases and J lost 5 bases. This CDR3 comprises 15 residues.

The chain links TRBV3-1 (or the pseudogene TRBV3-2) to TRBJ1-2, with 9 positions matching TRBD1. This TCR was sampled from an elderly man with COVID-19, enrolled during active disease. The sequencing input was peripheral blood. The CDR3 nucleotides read TGTGCCAGCAGCCCCTGGACGGGGACAGGGTATGGCTACACCTTC. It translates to CASSPWTGTGYGYTF.